This T cell receptor (beta chain) was retrieved from a study of blood T cell repertoires in COVID-19. Looking at the study overall: The study drew acute and convalescent COVID-19 samples from the United States, Italy and Spain. The analysed material was cDNA or gDNA that came from T cells, B-cell-depleted T cells, or PBMCs.

Germline CDR1 is KGHSH and CDR2 is LQKENI. The CDR3 has 12 amino acids. V gave up 6 bases and J gave up 0 bases, with 5 bases separating them. In the original processing: Amplification of reference gene primers was used by the study to estimate nucleated cell counts. Sequenced by immunoSEQ multiplex PCR; TCRdb stores in-frame clones only, minus some. V and J calls and clone size come straight from that table; D and trimming were deduced from the DNA. The sample lists about 210,000 clones, around 80% occurring once. To note about this clone: Other DNA sequences in the same sample also yield this CDR3.

The gene calls are TRBV18 and TRBJ1-2; the D is unclear. The sequenced sample was peripheral blood. The TCR comes from a woman in her forties or fifties with acute or convalescent COVID-19. The DNA of the CDR3 is TGTGCCAGCTCGGCAGCTAACTATGGCTACACCTTC. Its protein is CASSAANYGYTF. Full variable domain (outside the CDR3, taken from reference TRBV18 and TRBJ1-2): NAGVMQNPRHLVRRRGQEARLRCSPMKGHSHVYWYRQLPEEGLKFMVYLQKENIIDESGMPKERFSAEFPKEGPSILRIQQVVRGDSAAYFCASSAANYGYTFGSGTRLTVV.